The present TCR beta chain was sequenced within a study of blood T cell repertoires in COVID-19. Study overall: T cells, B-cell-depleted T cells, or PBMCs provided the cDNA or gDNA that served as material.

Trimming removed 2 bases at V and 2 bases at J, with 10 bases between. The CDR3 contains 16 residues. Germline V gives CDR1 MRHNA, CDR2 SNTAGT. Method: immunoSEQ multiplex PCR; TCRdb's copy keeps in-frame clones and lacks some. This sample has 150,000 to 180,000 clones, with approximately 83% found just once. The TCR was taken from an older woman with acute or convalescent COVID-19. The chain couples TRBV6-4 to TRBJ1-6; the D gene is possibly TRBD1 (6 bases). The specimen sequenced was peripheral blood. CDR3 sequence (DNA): TGTGCCAGCAGTGACCCAGGGGTTCCCTATAATTCACCCCTCCACTTT. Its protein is CASSDPGVPYNSPLHF.